A selection of T cell receptor beta chains follows, all from one sample in a study of blood T cell repertoires in COVID-19. The table came from immunoSEQ multiplex PCR; TCRdb's copy has only in-frame clones and leaves some out. There are about 96,000 clones in the sample; around 90% occur only once, and 4% to 5% lies in the top ten. The sequencing input was peripheral blood. These receptors were taken from a human donor with COVID-19, enrolled during active disease. The donor label of this sample is uncertain. CDR3s include the opening cysteine and the closing phenylalanine or tryptophan. A D gene is named only where the DNA matches it firmly. A clone size is listed for some rows: how often the clone was seen (once, few, many), or a class if it is expanded.

clone size	J gene	D gene	V gene	CDR3 DNA	CDR3 protein
.	TRBJ1-2	TRBD1	TRBV3-1/TRBV3-2	TGTGCCAGCAGCATGGGACAGGGGTTCATTTATGGCTACACCTTC	CASSMGQGFIYGYTF
.	TRBJ1-2	TRBD1	TRBV11-2	TGTGCCAGCAGCTTATCGTCACAGGGGGCGGGTGGCTACACCTTC	CASSLSSQGAGGYTF
.	TRBJ2-5	TRBD1	TRBV10-2	TGCGCCAGCAGTGGACGACGGACAGGGGGCGAGACCCAGTACTTC	CASSGRRTGGETQYF
few	TRBJ1-3	TRBD1	TRBV5-1	TGCGCCAGCAGCTTGGCAGGGGGTGGAAACACCATATATTTT	CASSLAGGGNTIYF
.	TRBJ1-3	.	TRBV5-1	TGCGCCAGCAGCCCTGAGGCGGGGTCGAGCTCTGGAAACACCATATATTTT	CASSPEAGSSSGNTIYF
few	TRBJ1-1	TRBD1	TRBV19	TGTGCCAGTAGCAGACCCAGGGGGTTGGAAGGCACTGAAGCTTTCTTT	CASSRPRGLEGTEAFF
.	TRBJ1-2	TRBD1	TRBV7-2	TGTGCCAGCAGCTTTAGTGGGGGACAGGGATATGGCTACACCTTC	CASSFSGGQGYGYTF
.	TRBJ2-3	TRBD1	TRBV6-5	TGTGCCAGCAGTTCCTTGGACAGGGTCACAGATACGCAGTATTTT	CASSSLDRVTDTQYF
.	TRBJ1-6	.	TRBV14	TGTGCCAGCAGCCAAGCATCCATGATCAGCTCCTATAATTCACCCCTCCACTTT	CASSQASMISSYNSPLHF
.	TRBJ2-3	TRBD2	TRBV10-3	TGTGCCATCAGTGGACTAGCGGGAGTAACAGATACGCAGTATTTT	CAISGLAGVTDTQYF
.	TRBJ2-1	TRBD2	TRBV5-1	TGCGCCAGCAGCTTGGGTGCGGGGGGAGGGAATGAGCAGTTCTTC	CASSLGAGGGNEQFF
.	TRBJ2-7	.	TRBV28	TGTGCCAGCACTAAGGGGCGCTGGAACGAGCAGTACTTC	CASTKGRWNEQYF
.	TRBJ2-3	.	TRBV2	TGTGCCAGCATACAGTTCGCTAGCACAGATACGCAGTATTTT	CASIQFASTDTQYF
.	TRBJ1-1	TRBD1	TRBV7-2	TGTGCCAGCAGCTCGACAGGGAGCACTGAAGCTTTCTTT	CASSSTGSTEAFF
once	TRBJ1-1	.	TRBV7-6	TGTGCCAGCAGCTTAGCACAGAACACTGAAGCTTTCTTT	CASSLAQNTEAFF
.	TRBJ1-2	.	TRBV29-1	TGCAGCGGCGCGGCGGGGTACGGCTACACCTTC	CSGAAGYGYTF
.	TRBJ2-1	.	TRBV19	TGTGCCAGTAGTATTCAGGGGGGCCCTTACAATGAGCAGTTCTTC	CASSIQGGPYNEQFF
.	TRBJ2-7	TRBD2	TRBV10-3	TGTGCCATCAGTGAGGGACTAGCGGGAGGTTTCTACGAGCAGTACTTC	CAISEGLAGGFYEQYF
.	TRBJ1-2	TRBD1	TRBV27	TGTGCCAGCACATTCAATACCGGGACAGGGATTTTCACCTTC	CASTFNTGTGIFTF
.	TRBJ2-1	.	TRBV5-1	TGCGCCAGCAGCTTGGAGGACAGTCATTACAATGAGCAGTTCTTC	CASSLEDSHYNEQFF
.	TRBJ1-1	TRBD1	TRBV6-5	TGTGCCAGCAGTTTTCGGACAGGGAAGGATGAAGCTTTCTTT	CASSFRTGKDEAFF
.	TRBJ2-7	TRBD1	TRBV7-9	TGTGCCAGCAGCCCAGGGACAGCCCTCTCCTACGAGCAGTACTTC	CASSPGTALSYEQYF
.	TRBJ2-5	TRBD2	TRBV10-3	TGTGCCATCAGTGGTGGGACTAGCGATCGCGAGACCCAGTACTTC	CAISGGTSDRETQYF
.	TRBJ2-7	.	TRBV9	TGTGCCAGCAGCGTAGAACCCAGACTCAGGGACGAGCAGTACTTC	CASSVEPRLRDEQYF
.	TRBJ2-3	TRBD1	TRBV5-1	TGCGCCAGCAGCTCGGACGGACAGGGCGGTTTGATGCAGTATTTT	CASSSDGQGGLMQYF
.	TRBJ1-1	TRBD1	TRBV19	TGTGCCAGTAGTACCATGGACAGGGTGAACACTGAAGCTTTCTTT	CASSTMDRVNTEAFF
.	TRBJ2-2	.	TRBV29-1	TGCAGCGTTGGGGGCCTTAGAAGGGCCGGGGAGCTGTTTTTT	CSVGGLRRAGELFF
.	TRBJ2-1	.	TRBV5-1	TGCGCCAGCAGCTTCGGGGACTCCTACAATGAGCAGTTCTTC	CASSFGDSYNEQFF
.	TRBJ1-5	.	TRBV5-1	TGCGCCAGCCGGAGAAATCAGCCCCAGCATTTT	CASRRNQPQHF
.	TRBJ2-7	.	TRBV30	TGTGCCTGGAGAGCCCTGGGGCTAGGGACCTACGAGCAGTACTTC	CAWRALGLGTYEQYF
.	TRBJ2-5	.	TRBV5-1	TGCGCCAGCAGCTTCGGTCAAAACCAAGAGACCCAGTACTTC	CASSFGQNQETQYF
.	TRBJ1-2	TRBD1	TRBV29-1	TGCAGCGTTGACGGACAGGGGGCGACTCGAGGCTACACCTTC	CSVDGQGATRGYTF
.	TRBJ2-1	.	TRBV19	TGTGCCAGTAGTGAGGGATACTTTGGATCCTACAATGAGCAGTTCTTC	CASSEGYFGSYNEQFF
.	TRBJ2-5	TRBD1	TRBV28	TGTGCCAGCAGCCTAGGGGGCAACCAAGAGACCCAGTACTTC	CASSLGGNQETQYF
.	TRBJ1-5	.	TRBV7-9	TGTGCCAGCAGCACGTTCTCTACAGGGACTAGCAATCAGCCCCAGCATTTT	CASSTFSTGTSNQPQHF
.	TRBJ1-1	.	TRBV6-5	TGTGCCATCCTAGTTGGGCCGGACAGACCAGCTTTCTTT	CAILVGPDRPAFF
.	TRBJ2-4	.	TRBV11-3	TGTGCCAGCAGTCCGGCCCCAGGGGCGGACATTCAGTACTTC	CASSPAPGADIQYF
.	TRBJ2-7	TRBD1	TRBV5-1	TGCGCCAGCAGCTCTGGGACAGGGGACCGCCTGAGACCTCTTGGCCTCTTC	CASSSGTGDRLRPLGLF
.	TRBJ1-2	.	TRBV6-1	TGTGCCAGCAGTGAAGCGCGGTCCGGGGGTATAAGTCACTATGGCTACACCTTC	CASSEARSGGISHYGYTF
.	TRBJ2-7	TRBD2	TRBV6-5	TGTGCCAGCAGTCCATCGACGGGAGGCTACGAGCAGTACTTC	CASSPSTGGYEQYF
.	TRBJ2-1	TRBD2	TRBV10-1	TGCGCCAGCTCCTCGACCGGGGGGAACTACAATGAGCAGTTCTTC	CASSSTGGNYNEQFF
.	TRBJ2-7	.	TRBV2	TGTGCCAGCAGAGTCGACAGGGGACTATCCTACGAGCAGTACTTC	CASRVDRGLSYEQYF
.	TRBJ2-7	TRBD1	TRBV5-6	TGTGCCAGCAGCCTATCGACAGGGGACGAGCAGTACTTC	CASSLSTGDEQYF
.	TRBJ1-6	.	TRBV5-1	TGCGCCAGCAGCTCGAACAGGGACTATAATTCACCCCTCCACTTT	CASSSNRDYNSPLHF
.	TRBJ2-7	.	TRBV7-3	TGTGCCAGCAGCTTAAGGGCCGGGAATGACTACGAGCAGTACTTC	CASSLRAGNDYEQYF
.	TRBJ2-5	.	TRBV5-1	TGCGCCAGCAGCTTCCAGGAGGGGCTGGAGACCCAGTACTTC	CASSFQEGLETQYF
.	TRBJ2-2	.	TRBV24-1	TGTGCCACCAGTGATTCCGGCAGGGGGAACACCGGGGAGCTGTTTTTT	CATSDSGRGNTGELFF
.	TRBJ1-3	.	TRBV6-1	TGTGCCAGCAGTGAAGACTTGGGGGGAGGTGGAAACACCATATATTTT	CASSEDLGGGGNTIYF
.	TRBJ1-2	TRBD1	TRBV7-3	TGTGCCAGCAGCCCCGGACAGGGGGCAGTATATGGCTACACCTTC	CASSPGQGAVYGYTF
.	TRBJ2-1	.	TRBV7-3	TGTGCCAGCAGCTTAGGAGGTATCAATGAGCAGTTCTTC	CASSLGGINEQFF
.	TRBJ1-2	TRBD1	TRBV6-6	TGTGCCAGCAGTTACCCTGGACAGGGGAACTATGGCTACACCTTC	CASSYPGQGNYGYTF
.	TRBJ2-7	.	TRBV10-1	TGCGCCAGCAGTGATTCGGGGGACTACGAGCAGTACTTC	CASSDSGDYEQYF